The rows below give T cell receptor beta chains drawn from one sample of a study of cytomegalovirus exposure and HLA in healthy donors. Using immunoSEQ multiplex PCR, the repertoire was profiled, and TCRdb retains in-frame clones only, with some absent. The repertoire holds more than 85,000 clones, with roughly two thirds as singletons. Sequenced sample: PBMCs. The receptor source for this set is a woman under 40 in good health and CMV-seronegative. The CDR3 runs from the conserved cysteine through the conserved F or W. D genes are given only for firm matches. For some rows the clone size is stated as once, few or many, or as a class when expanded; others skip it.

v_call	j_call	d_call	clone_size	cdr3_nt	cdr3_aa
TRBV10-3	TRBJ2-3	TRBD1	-	TGTGCCATCAGTCTGGGACAGGGTTCAGATACGCAGTATTTT	CAISLGQGSDTQYF
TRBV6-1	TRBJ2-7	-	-	TGTGCCAGCACTAGGGTGGGGACAATCTACGAGCAGTACTTC	CASTRVGTIYEQYF
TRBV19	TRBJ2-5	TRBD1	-	TGTGCCAGTAGTAATAAACAGGGGTTCGAGACCCAGTACTTC	CASSNKQGFETQYF
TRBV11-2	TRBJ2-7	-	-	TGTGCCAGCAGCTCCGACAGGTCCTACGAGCAGTACTTC	CASSSDRSYEQYF
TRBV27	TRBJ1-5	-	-	TGTGCCAGCAGTTTAGTGGGGGGAAGCAATCAGCCCCAGCATTTT	CASSLVGGSNQPQHF
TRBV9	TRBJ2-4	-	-	TGTGCCAGCAGCACGTCAGGGGCTAGCATTCAGTACTTC	CASSTSGASIQYF
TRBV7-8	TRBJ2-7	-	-	TGTGCCAGCAGTCCTCACAGGGAACCGCTACAGGGGTACTTC	CASSPHREPLQGYF
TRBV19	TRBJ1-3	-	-	TGTGCCAGTAGTGCCCTGGGGGCCGGAAACACCATATATTTT	CASSALGAGNTIYF
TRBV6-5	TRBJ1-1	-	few	TGTGCCAGCAGATTACAGGGTGTAGTAACTGAAGCTTTCTTT	CASRLQGVVTEAFF
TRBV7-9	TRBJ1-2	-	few	TGTGCCAGCAGCGCCTGGGAGGGAATCGGCGACTATGGCTACACCTTC	CASSAWEGIGDYGYTF
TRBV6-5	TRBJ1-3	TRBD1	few	TGTGCCAGCAGTATAACAGGGGTGGACACCATATATTTT	CASSITGVDTIYF
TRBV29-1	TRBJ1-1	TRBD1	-	TGCAGCGTTCCCGGGACAGGGGCGCCAGCTTTCTTT	CSVPGTGAPAFF
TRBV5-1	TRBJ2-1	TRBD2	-	TGCGCCAGCAGCAGTGGACTAGCGGGGGGGTACAATGAGCAGTTCTTC	CASSSGLAGGYNEQFF
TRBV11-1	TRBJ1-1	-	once	TGTGCCAGCAGCTTCTCTTCTTACAAGAACACTGAAGCTTTCTTT	CASSFSSYKNTEAFF
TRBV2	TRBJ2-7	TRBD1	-	TGTGCCGGTTCGGACAGGAGCTACGAGCAGTACTTC	CAGSDRSYEQYF
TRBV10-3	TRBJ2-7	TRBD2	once	TGTGCCATCAGCAGCGGACTAGCCTCCTACGAGCAGTACTTC	CAISSGLASYEQYF
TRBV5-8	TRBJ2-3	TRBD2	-	TGTGCCAGCAGCTTGGGGATTGCGGGGGAGGCAGATACGCAGTATTTT	CASSLGIAGEADTQYF
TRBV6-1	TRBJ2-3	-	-	TGTGCCAGCAGTATTGACAGGTTCTCCACAGATACGCAGTATTTT	CASSIDRFSTDTQYF